This section outlines one T cell receptor beta chain sequence together with its context. Its antigen is unidentified. RNA transcripts were the template for amplifying TCR beta CDR3 regions. The primer set for the first-round RT-PCR of the TCR CDR3 was HTBI. One entry per CDR3 protein results from TCRdb running MiXCR on the multiplex PCR reads. The table records some 380,000 distinct CDR3 sequences, about 13% of them present only once. The germline gives CDR1 MNHNS, CDR2 SASEGT. CDR3 size: 15 residues. Trimming left V 4 bases short and J 6 bases short, with 16 bases between. The data are from a study of T cells in Graves' hyperthyroidism and ophthalmopathy. Study-wide context: The authors collected peripheral blood at initial diagnosis, before any treatment. Findings and caveats of the study: Ophthalmopathy was predicted by the model a median of about six months ahead of onset.

The diagnoses drew upon clinical symptoms, serum thyroxine and TRAb, thyroid ultrasound and orbital computed tomography. Extraction of PBMCs used roughly 9.3 ml of fresh peripheral blood. This chain uses TRBV6-1 with TRBJ1-3, with D hard to call. The sample consisted of blood. The sequence was collected from a man aged 25-45 years with Graves' hyperthyroidism that later progressed to Graves' ophthalmopathy. CDR3 sequence: CASSARSTRPNTIYF. In DNA form, the CDR3 reads TGTGCCAGCAGTGCGCGATCGACACGACCAAACACCATATATTTT.